This entry lists 30 T cell receptor beta chains sequenced from one sample in a study of memory CD8 T cells in hepatitis C reinfection. Using immunoSEQ multiplex PCR, the repertoire was profiled, and TCRdb retains in-frame clones only, with some absent. The sample records 44,000 or so clones, roughly 90% being singletons. Time point denoted: peak reinfection, 3 to 8 weeks after reinfection detection. No in vitro expansion preceded TCR sequencing of the sorted cells. The sample taken for sequencing was naive CD8+ T cells sorted from blood. The receptors originated from a man younger than 30 with hepatitis C virus infection.

Here the CDR3 DNA reads TGTGCCAGCAGCAAAGGGCGGAGACTAGCGGACGCCTACAATGAGCAGTTCTTC. It specifies CASSKGRRLADAYNEQFF. The rearrangement uses TRBV21-1 and TRBJ2-1; the table names TRBD2, a call not compared with the DNA. TRBV21-1 is annotated as a pseudogene. The CDR3 is made up of 18 amino acids.

This clone has only a few counts. The chain links TRBV5-8 to TRBJ2-7; weak D call: TRBD2 (6 bases). The CDR3 covers 13 residues. Deletions cut 4 bases from V and 5 bases from J, with 13 bases between. Germline-derived CDR1 and CDR2 are SGHTS and YDEGEE. The CDR3 is CASSPLGGDEQYV. The CDR3 coding sequence is TGTGCCAGCAGCCCACTCGGGGGAGACGAGCAGTACGTC.

The V and J genes are TRBV4-3 and TRBJ1-1, with 9 nucleotides matching TRBD1. The germline gives CDR1 LGHNA, CDR2 YSLEER. V was pared by 3 bases and J by 8 bases, with 4 bases of the junction left unmatched. This CDR3 contains 13 residues. The CDR3 DNA sequence: TGCGCCAGCAGCCATTGGGGGACAGGGGAAGCTTTCTTT. Its translation: CASSHWGTGEAFF.

The CDR3 loop reads CASSPRQGWIGELFF. The CDR3 DNA is TGTGCCAGCAGTCCGCGACAGGGTTGGATCGGGGAGCTGTTTTTT. The chain combines TRBV27 with TRBJ2-2; 7 positions match TRBD1. V shed 5 bases and J 7 bases; nucleotides not matched to a gene: 10. This CDR3 has 15 residues. From germline, CDR1 is MNHEY and CDR2 SMNVEV (reference sequence).

Regarding this clone: The same CDR3 is also encoded by other DNA sequences in this sample. This chain links TRBV2 with TRBJ1-6, with 9 bases identical to TRBD1. The ends lost 5 bases at V and 10 bases at J; junction bases unmatched: 6. Germline CDR1 is SNHLY and CDR2 is FYNNEI. This CDR3 is built from 14 residues. This CDR3 is CASSTGTGRSPLHF. As DNA, the CDR3 is TGTGCCAGCAGTACTGGGACAGGGCGGTCACCCCTCCACTTT.

The chain is built from TRBV2 and TRBJ1-1, with a weak D call TRBD1 (6 bases). This CDR3 is 17 amino acids long. Trimming left V 0 bases short and J 1 base short, with 15 bases between. From germline, CDR1 is SNHLY and CDR2 FYNNEI. The chain's CDR3 is CASSEALLGHPNTEAFF. In nucleotides, the CDR3 is TGTGCCAGCAGTGAAGCCCTTCTGGGACACCCGAACACTGAAGCTTTCTTT.

This clone was seen only a few times. The CDR3 region is CASRWASASTDTQYF. The CDR3, as DNA: TGTGCCAGTAGATGGGCTAGCGCTAGCACAGATACGCAGTATTTT. The V and J genes are TRBV2 and TRBJ2-3; maybe TRBD2 (6 bases). CDR1 and CDR2 (germline): SNHLY, FYNNEI. The CDR3 runs 15 residues. V lost 9 bases, J lost 0 bases, and 16 bases lay in between. Full variable domain (rest looked up from reference TRBV2 and TRBJ2-3): EPEVTQTPSHQVTQMGQEVILRCVPISNHLYFYWYRQILGQKVEFLVSFYNNEISEKSEIFDDQFSVERPDGSNFTLKIRSTKLEDSAMYFCASRWASASTDTQYFGPGTRLTVL.

The rearrangement links TRBV5-4 to TRBJ2-7; 10 bases map to TRBD1. After removal of 7 bases from V and 4 bases from J, the junction contained 11 bases not matched to a gene. The CDR3 runs to 15 residues. Germline CDR1 is SGHNT and CDR2 is YYREEE (reference sequence). Here the CDR3 DNA reads TGTGCCAGCGGATCCGGGACAGGGGCAACTTACGAGCAGTACTTC. Translation: CASGSGTGATYEQYF.

The chain combines TRBV4-3 with TRBJ1-2; a weak D match, TRBD1 (6 bases). Per the germline V gene, CDR1 is LGHNA and CDR2 is YSLEER. V was pared by 4 bases and J by 5 bases, with 17 bases between. The CDR3 totals 15 residues. CDR3 residues: CASSPGGGLIYGYTF. The CDR3 DNA is TGCGCCAGCAGCCCAGGCGGGGGCCTCATTTATGGCTACACCTTC.

The chain employs TRBV5-1 and TRBJ2-1; D is possibly TRBD1 (6 bases). The CDR3 contains 13 residues. The ends were cut back, 4 bases at V and 5 bases at J, with 10 bases in the middle. Germline values: CDR1 SGHRS, CDR2 YFSETQ. In DNA, the CDR3 is TGCGCCAGCAGCCACGGACAGAACAATGAGCAGTTCTTC. Translating it yields CASSHGQNNEQFF.

V and J are TRBV5-6 and TRBJ1-2; D uncertain. The germline V gene has CDR1 SGHDT and CDR2 YYEEEE. V was cut by 7 bases and J by 2 bases, with 15 bases left in between. The CDR3 is 14 residues long. The CDR3 is CASEPPGENYGYTF. In DNA form, the CDR3 reads TGTGCCAGCGAACCGCCCGGGGAGAACTATGGCTACACCTTC.

The rearrangement links TRBV2 to TRBJ1-1; maybe TRBD1 (6 bases). CDR1 and CDR2 from the germline V gene are SNHLY and FYNNEI. Trimming took 1 base from V and 1 from J, leaving 7 bases between them. The CDR3 totals 14 residues. The CDR3 loop reads CASSEVTGNTEAFF. Written as DNA, the CDR3 is TGTGCCAGCAGTGAAGTGACAGGGAACACTGAAGCTTTCTTT.

The chain recombines TRBV9 with TRBJ2-6, with 7 positions matching TRBD1. After removal of 0 bases from V and 4 bases from J, the junction contained 4 bases not matched to a gene. Germline lookup yields CDR1 SGDLS and CDR2 YYNGEE. This CDR3 is 16 amino acids long. The CDR3 DNA reads TGTGCCAGCAGCGTAGAGGGGGCAGGGGGGGCCAACGTCCTGACTTTC. Protein sequence: CASSVEGAGGANVLTF. Combining the CDR3 with reference TRBV9 and TRBJ2-6 gives the whole variable domain DSGVTQTPKHLITATGQRVTLRCSPRSGDLSVYWYQQSLDQGLQFLIQYYNGEERAKGNILERFSAQQFPDLHSELNLSSLELGDSALYFCASSVEGAGGANVLTFGAGSRLTVL.

The chain joins TRBV6-1 to TRBJ1-1; 8 bases are a match to TRBD1. Per germline, CDR1 MNHNS and CDR2 SASEGT. The CDR3 consists of 13 residues. V gave up 6 bases and J gave up 4 bases; unmatched junction bases: 4. The CDR3 sequence is CASRTGGGTEAFF. CDR3 in DNA: TGTGCCAGCAGAACAGGGGGAGGCACTGAAGCTTTCTTT.

V gene TRBV29-1 combines with J gene TRBJ2-2; D gene unclear. V dropped 4 bases and J dropped 1 base, with 7 bases sitting between them. The CDR3 runs 13 residues. From germline, CDR1 is SQVTM and CDR2 ANQGSEA. The CDR3: CSVAVMNTGELFF. The CDR3 DNA follows: TGCAGCGTTGCAGTCATGAACACCGGGGAGCTGTTTTTT.

This clone was seen a few times. V gene TRBV19 combines with J gene TRBJ1-2, with a weak D call TRBD1 (5 bases). Germline lookup yields CDR1 LNHDA and CDR2 SQIVND (reference sequence). This CDR3 contains 16 residues. The V end was cut by 9 bases, the J end by 4 bases, with 24 bases between. The CDR3 DNA reads as TGTGCCAGCCACTTTAGTCAGGGAGGAGGGGTCTATGGCTACACCTTC. Translating gives CASHFSQGGGVYGYTF.

This chain joins TRBV5-4 and TRBJ1-2; 9 nucleotides line up with TRBD1. The CDR3 is 14 residues long. V lost 5 bases, J lost 6 bases, and 8 bases stayed unmatched. Germline V gene sequence: CDR1 SGHNT, CDR2 YYREEE (reference sequence). CDR3 residues: CASSWTGEWDGYTF. Here the CDR3 DNA reads TGTGCCAGCAGTTGGACAGGGGAATGGGATGGCTACACCTTC.

The rearrangement uses TRBV6-6 and TRBJ1-1, with D hard to call. The germline CDR1 and CDR2 sequences are MNHNY and SVGAGI (reference sequence). The CDR3 length is 13 residues. Trimming removed 6 bases from V and 2 bases from J, with 10 bases in between. The DNA for the CDR3 is TGTGCCAGCAGCACCTCGGGAAACACTGAAGCTTTCTTT. Translated: CASSTSGNTEAFF.

The chain has TRBV5-1 and TRBJ2-5; TRBD2 aligns across 13 bases. The CDR3 consists of 16 residues. Germline lookup yields CDR1 SGHRS and CDR2 YFSETQ. V lost 3 bases, J lost 1 base, and 3 bases stayed unmatched. In DNA form, the CDR3 reads TGCGCCAGCAGCTCTGGGACTAGCGGGACCCAAGAGACCCAGTACTTC. Encoded protein: CASSSGTSGTQETQYF.

CDR3 in DNA: TGTGCCAGCAGTTCGAGGGTTGGTAGCAATCAGCCCCAGCATTTT. Translation gives CASSSRVGSNQPQHF. The chain couples TRBV6-5 to TRBJ1-5; D is unclear. The CDR3 is 15 amino acids. Trimming stripped 4 bases from V and 0 bases from J, with 10 bases between. Germline V gene sequence: CDR1 MNHEY, CDR2 SVGAGI.

The V gene is TRBV9, the J gene TRBJ2-3; D possibly corresponds to TRBD2 (6 bases). The length of the CDR3 is 14 residues. In germline, CDR1 is SGDLS, CDR2 YYNGEE. V gave up 1 base and J gave up 1 base, with 7 bases separating them. The CDR3 protein is CASSVWGGTDTQYF. In DNA form, the CDR3 reads TGTGCCAGCAGCGTATGGGGGGGCACAGATACGCAGTATTTT.

The chain's CDR3 is CASSPPLGDSGRNYNEQFF. CDR3 coding DNA: TGTGCCAGCAGCCCCCCCCTCGGTGATAGCGGGAGAAACTACAATGAGCAGTTCTTC. The chain links TRBV7-9 to TRBJ2-1; 9 nucleotides align to TRBD2. CDR3 length equals 19 residues. The V and J ends lost 5 bases and 3 bases, in that order; junction bases with no gene match: 17. Per the germline V gene, CDR1 is SEHNR and CDR2 is FQNEAQ (reference sequence).

This CDR3 is CASSLRGGNQPQHF. The DNA for the CDR3 is TGTGCCAGCAGCCTCAGGGGGGGCAATCAGCCCCAGCATTTT. V is TRBV27 and J is TRBJ1-5; 7 bases fit TRBD1. With V trimmed by 6 bases and J by 2 bases, 4 bases remained unmatched. There are 14 residues in the CDR3. Germline V gene lookup returns CDR1 MNHEY and CDR2 SMNVEV (reference sequence).

CDR3 sequence: CASSAIQTGGDGYTF. For the CDR3, the DNA is TGTGCCAGCAGCGCAATCCAGACAGGGGGCGATGGCTACACCTTC. This chain links TRBV7-2 with TRBJ1-2; 10 bases match TRBD1. CDR1 is SGHTA and CDR2 is FQGNSA in the germline V gene. This CDR3 is built from 15 residues. V dropped 5 bases and J dropped 6; count of bases not matched to a gene: 9.

V usage is TRBV10-2 and J usage is TRBJ2-2, with D unclear. Germline V CDR1 and CDR2: WSHSY, SAAADI. The CDR3 contains 12 residues. V lost 10 bases, J lost 4 bases, and 10 bases lay in between. The CDR3 DNA follows: TGCGCCACCTTAGCAGCCACCGGGGAGCTGTTTTTT. Its protein product is CATLAATGELFF.

The chain employs TRBV9 and TRBJ2-2; 11 nucleotides match TRBD2. Germline lookup yields CDR1 SGDLS and CDR2 YYNGEE. After removal of 4 bases from V and 4 bases from J, the junction contained 3 bases not matched to a gene. The CDR3 loop spans 15 amino acids. The CDR3 reads CASSFSGGATGELFF. The CDR3 nucleotides read TGTGCCAGCAGCTTTAGCGGGGGGGCCACCGGGGAGCTGTTTTTT.

CDR3 nucleotides: TGTGCCATCAGTGACACTAGCATCGGGGAGCTGTTTTTT. Translation: CAISDTSIGELFF. The chain combines TRBV10-3 with TRBJ2-2; D possibly corresponds to TRBD2 (6 bases). The length of the CDR3 is 13 residues. Germline V lookup: CDR1 ENHRY, CDR2 SYGVKD. V lost 3 bases and J lost 7, with 9 bases in between.

This chain links TRBV29-1 with TRBJ2-2; TRBD2 matches 7 bases. Germline CDR1 and CDR2: SQVTM and ANQGSEA. V lost 2 bases and J lost 7; bases outside the gene matches: 4. The CDR3 extends over 13 amino acids. CDR3 sequence (DNA): TGCAGCGTTGAACTAGCGGTAGGCGGGGAGCTGTTTTTT. It encodes CSVELAVGGELFF.

The rearrangement links TRBV7-9 to TRBJ1-1, with 7 bases aligning to TRBD1. The CDR3 is made up of 15 amino acids. Germline CDR1 SEHNR, CDR2 FQNEAQ (reference sequence). With V trimmed by 4 bases and J by 4 bases, 9 bases remained unmatched. CDR3 in DNA: TGTGCCAGCAGCTATCGGGACAGTGAGGGCACTGAAGCTTTCTTT. It codes for CASSYRDSEGTEAFF.

This clone has just one count. The rearrangement links TRBV29-1 to TRBJ2-1; 10 nucleotides line up with TRBD2. From germline, CDR1 is SQVTM and CDR2 ANQGSEA. Losses at the gene ends were 6 bases for V and 7 bases for J; bases not matched to a gene: 12. CDR3 size: 15 residues. The CDR3 DNA is TGCAGCGTCTGGGTCCCGGGACTAGCGCCAAATGAGCAGTTCTTC. Translated, it gives CSVWVPGLAPNEQFF.